This TCR beta chain is from a study of T cell repertoires in cytomegalovirus infection. Findings of the study overall: Cumulative public TCR beta family frequency identified CMV carriers with the relevant HLA. The response measured ex vivo was dominated by TCR beta clonotypes (HLA-C-restricted and CMV-specific).

In germline, CDR1 is SGHVS, CDR2 FQNEAQ. This CDR3 has 17 amino acids. Trimming took off 1 base at V and 2 bases at J, with 17 bases between the two ends. In this sample, this clonotype turned up a few times. Its antigen is unknown. TCRdb used MiXCR to reprocess the reads, holding one entry per CDR3 protein. Of 150,000 to 190,000 distinct CDR3 sequences listed, around 24% are singletons. This TCR was recovered from a human donor in good health (CMV status not recorded). Some clones in this sample may be carry-over from other donors' samples. The sequenced sample consisted of PBMCs. This chain uses TRBV7-8 with TRBJ2-5, with D maybe TRBD2 (6 bases). The CDR3 nucleotides are TGTGCCAGCAGCTTAGTGGAAGCGGGCCGAACGCAAGAGACCCAGTACTTC. The encoded protein is CASSLVEAGRTQETQYF.